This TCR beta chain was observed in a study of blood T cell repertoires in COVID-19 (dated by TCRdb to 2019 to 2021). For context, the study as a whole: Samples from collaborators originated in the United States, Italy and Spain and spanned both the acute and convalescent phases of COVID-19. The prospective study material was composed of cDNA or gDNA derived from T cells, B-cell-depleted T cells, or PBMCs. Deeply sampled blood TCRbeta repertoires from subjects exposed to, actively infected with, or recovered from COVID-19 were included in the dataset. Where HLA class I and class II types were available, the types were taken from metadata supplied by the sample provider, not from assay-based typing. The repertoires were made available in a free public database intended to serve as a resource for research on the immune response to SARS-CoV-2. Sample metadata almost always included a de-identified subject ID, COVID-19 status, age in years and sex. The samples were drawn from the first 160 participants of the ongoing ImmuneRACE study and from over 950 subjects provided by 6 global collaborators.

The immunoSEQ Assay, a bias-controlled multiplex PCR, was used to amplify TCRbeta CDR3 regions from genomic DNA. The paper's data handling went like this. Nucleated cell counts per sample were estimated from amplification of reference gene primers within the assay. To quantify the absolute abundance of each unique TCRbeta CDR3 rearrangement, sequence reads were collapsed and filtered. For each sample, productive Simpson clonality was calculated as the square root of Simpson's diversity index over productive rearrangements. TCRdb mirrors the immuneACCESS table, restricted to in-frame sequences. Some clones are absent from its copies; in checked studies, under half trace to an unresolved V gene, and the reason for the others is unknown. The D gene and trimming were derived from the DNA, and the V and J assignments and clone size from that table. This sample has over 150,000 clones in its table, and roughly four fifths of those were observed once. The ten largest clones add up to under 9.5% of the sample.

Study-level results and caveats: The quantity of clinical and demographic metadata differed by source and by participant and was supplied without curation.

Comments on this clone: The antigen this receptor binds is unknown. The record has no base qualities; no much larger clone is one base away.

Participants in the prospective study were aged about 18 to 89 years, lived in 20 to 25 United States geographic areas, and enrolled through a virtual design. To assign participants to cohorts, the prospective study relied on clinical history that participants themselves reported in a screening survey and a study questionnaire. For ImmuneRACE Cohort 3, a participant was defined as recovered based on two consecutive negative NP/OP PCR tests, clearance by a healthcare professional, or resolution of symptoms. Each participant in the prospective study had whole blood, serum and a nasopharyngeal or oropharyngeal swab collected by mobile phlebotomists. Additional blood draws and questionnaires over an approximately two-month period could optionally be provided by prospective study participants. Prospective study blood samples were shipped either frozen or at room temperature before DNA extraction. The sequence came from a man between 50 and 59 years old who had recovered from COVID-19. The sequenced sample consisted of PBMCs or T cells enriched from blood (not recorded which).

The CDR3 amino acid sequence is: CASSRRGYNEQFF. The sequence in DNA is TGCGCCAGCAGCCGTCGGGGTTACAATGAGCAGTTCTTC. The chain joins TRBV23-1 to TRBJ2-1, and perhaps TRBD2 as D gene, on 5 matching bases. TRBV23-1 has ORF status, its function being uncertain. V gives up 6 bases and J gives up 4 bases, and the segment between their germline ends measures 10 bases. Measured from the cysteine to the phenylalanine, the CDR3 is 13 residues long. CDR3 DNA is the only sequence kept; it has 39 bases, read in frame from the first base.